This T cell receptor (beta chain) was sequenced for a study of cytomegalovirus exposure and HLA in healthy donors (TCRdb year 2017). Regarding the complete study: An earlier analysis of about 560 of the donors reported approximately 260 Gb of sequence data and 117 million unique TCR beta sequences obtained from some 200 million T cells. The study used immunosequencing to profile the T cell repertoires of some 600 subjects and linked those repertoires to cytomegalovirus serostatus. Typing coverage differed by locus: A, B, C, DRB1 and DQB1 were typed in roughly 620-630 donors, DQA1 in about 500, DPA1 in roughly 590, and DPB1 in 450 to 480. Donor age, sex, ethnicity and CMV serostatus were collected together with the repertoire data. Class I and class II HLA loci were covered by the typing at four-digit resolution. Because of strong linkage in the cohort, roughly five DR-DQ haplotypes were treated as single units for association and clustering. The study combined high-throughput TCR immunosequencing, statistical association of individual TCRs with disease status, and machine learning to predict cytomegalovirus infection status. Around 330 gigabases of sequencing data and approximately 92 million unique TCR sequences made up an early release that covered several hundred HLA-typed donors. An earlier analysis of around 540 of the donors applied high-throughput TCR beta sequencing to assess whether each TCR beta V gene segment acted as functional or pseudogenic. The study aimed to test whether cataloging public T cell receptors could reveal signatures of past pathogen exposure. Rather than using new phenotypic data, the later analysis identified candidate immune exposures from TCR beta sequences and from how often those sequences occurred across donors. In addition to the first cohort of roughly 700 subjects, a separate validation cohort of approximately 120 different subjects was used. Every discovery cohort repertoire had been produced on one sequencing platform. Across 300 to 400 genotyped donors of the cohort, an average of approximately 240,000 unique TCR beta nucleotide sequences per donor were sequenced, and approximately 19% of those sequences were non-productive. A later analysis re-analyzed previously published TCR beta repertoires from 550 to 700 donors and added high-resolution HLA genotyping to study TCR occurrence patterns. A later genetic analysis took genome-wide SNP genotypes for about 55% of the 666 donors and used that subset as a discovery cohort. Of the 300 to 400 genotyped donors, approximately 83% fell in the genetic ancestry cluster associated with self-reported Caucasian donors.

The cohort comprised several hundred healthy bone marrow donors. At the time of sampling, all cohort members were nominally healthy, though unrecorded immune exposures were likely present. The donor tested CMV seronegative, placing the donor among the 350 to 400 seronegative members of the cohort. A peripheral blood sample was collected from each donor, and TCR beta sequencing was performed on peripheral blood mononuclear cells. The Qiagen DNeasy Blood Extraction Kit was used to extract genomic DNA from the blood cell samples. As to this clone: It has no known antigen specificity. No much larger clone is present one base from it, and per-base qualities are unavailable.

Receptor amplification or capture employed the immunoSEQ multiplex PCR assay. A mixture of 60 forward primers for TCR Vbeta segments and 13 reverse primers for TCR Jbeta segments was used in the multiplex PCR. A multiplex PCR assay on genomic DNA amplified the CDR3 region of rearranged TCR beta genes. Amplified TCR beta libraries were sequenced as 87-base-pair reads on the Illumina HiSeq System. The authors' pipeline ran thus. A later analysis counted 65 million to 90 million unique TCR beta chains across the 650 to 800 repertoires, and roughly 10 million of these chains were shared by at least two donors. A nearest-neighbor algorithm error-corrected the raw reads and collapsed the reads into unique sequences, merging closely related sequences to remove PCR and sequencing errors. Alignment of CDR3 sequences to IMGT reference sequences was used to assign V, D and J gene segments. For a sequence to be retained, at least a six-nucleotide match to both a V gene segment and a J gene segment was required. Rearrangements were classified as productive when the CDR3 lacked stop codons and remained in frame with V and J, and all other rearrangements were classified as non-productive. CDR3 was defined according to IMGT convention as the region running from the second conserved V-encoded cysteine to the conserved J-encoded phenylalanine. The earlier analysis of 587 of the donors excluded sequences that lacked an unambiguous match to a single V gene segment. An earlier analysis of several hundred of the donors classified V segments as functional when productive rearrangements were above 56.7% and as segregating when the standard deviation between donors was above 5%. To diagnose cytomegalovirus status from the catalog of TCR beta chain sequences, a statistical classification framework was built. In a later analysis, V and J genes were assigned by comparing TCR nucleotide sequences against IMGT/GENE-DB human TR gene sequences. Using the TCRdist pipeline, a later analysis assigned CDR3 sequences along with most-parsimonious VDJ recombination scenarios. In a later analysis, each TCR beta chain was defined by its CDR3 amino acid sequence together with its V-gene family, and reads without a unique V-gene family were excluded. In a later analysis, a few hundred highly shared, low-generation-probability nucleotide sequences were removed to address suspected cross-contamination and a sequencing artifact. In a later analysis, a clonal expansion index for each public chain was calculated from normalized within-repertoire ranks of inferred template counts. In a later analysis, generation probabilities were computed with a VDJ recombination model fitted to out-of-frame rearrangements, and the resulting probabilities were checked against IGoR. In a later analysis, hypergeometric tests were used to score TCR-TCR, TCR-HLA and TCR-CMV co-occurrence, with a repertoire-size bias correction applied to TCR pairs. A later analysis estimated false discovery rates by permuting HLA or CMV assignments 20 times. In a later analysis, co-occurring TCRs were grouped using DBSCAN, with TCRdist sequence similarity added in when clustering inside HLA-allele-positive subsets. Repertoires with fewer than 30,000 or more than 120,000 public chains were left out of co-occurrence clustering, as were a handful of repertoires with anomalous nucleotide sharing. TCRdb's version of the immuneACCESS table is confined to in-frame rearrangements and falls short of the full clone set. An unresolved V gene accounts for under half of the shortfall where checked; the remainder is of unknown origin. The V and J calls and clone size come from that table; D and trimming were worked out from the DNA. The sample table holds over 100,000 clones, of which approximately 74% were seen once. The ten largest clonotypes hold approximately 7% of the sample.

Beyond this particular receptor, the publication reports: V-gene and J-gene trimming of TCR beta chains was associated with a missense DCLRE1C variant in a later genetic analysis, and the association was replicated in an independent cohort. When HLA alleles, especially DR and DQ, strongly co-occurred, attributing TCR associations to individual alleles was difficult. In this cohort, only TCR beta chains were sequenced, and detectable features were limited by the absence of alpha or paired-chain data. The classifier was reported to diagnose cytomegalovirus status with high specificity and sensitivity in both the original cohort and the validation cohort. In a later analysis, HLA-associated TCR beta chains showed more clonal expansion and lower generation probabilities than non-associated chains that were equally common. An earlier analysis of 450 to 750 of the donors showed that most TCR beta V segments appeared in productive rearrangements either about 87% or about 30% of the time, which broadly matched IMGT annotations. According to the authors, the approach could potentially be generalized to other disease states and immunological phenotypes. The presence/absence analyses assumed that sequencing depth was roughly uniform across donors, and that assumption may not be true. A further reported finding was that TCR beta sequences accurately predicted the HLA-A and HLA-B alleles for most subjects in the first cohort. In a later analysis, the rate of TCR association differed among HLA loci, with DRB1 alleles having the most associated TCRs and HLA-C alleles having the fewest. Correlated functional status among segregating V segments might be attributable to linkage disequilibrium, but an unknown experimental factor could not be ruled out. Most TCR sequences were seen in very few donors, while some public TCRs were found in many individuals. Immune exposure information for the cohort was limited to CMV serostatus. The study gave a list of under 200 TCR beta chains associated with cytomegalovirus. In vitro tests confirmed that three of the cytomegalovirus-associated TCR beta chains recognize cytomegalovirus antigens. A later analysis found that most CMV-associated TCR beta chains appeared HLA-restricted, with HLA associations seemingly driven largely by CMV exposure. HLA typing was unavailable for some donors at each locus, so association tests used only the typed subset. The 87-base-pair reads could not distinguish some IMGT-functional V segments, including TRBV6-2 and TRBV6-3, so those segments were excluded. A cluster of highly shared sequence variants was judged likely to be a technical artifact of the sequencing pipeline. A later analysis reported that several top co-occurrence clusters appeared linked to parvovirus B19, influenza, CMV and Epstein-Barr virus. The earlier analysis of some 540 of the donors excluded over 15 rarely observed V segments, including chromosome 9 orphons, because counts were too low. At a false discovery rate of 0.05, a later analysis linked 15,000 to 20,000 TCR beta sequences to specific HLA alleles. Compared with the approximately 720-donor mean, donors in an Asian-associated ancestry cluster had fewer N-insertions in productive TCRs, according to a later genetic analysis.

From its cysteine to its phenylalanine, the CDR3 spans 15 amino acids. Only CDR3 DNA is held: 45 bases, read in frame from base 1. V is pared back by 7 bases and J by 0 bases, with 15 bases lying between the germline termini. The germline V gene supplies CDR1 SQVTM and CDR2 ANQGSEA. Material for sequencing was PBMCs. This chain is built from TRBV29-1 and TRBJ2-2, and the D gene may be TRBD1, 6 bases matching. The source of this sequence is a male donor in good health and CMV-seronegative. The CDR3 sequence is CSAKPQGTNTGELFF. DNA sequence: TGCAGCGCCAAACCACAGGGTACGAACACCGGGGAGCTGTTTTTT.